These 9 T cell receptor beta chains came from one sample sequenced in a study of beta chain features in type 1 diabetes. Study-level points and caveats: Shorter TCRB CDR3s, moderately but significantly so, marked every one of the four CD4+ subsets in Type 1 diabetes patients.

Every bit of the isolated RNA underwent reverse transcription, so sequencing read expressed TCRB transcripts. The table came from immunoSEQ multiplex PCR; TCRdb's copy has only in-frame clones and leaves some out. The sample carries roughly 400,000 clones, over 8.5% recorded once. Their antigen targets remain unknown. Material for sequencing was central memory CD4+ T cells from blood. The source is a man aged 25 to 45 with type 1 diabetes.

This rearrangement joins TRBV9 to TRBJ2-7; 10 bases map to TRBD1. V gave up 0 bases and J gave up 4 bases; unmatched junction bases: 4. The CDR3 is 15 residues long. Per germline, CDR1 SGDLS and CDR2 YYNGEE. In DNA, the CDR3 is TGTGCCAGCAGCGTAGGGGGGACAGGGGAGTACGAGCAGTACTTC. Its translation: CASSVGGTGEYEQYF.

Ten or more counts support this clone. The chain is built from TRBV6-4 and TRBJ2-3; weak D call: TRBD2 (5 bases). The CDR3 contains 13 residues. Germline V gene lookup returns CDR1 MRHNA and CDR2 SNTAGT. Trimming shortened V by 2 bases and J by 5 bases, and 8 bases separated the two germline ends. CDR3 protein: CASSDRAGDTQYF. CDR3 nucleotide sequence: TGTGCCAGCAGTGACAGGGCGGGAGATACGCAGTATTTT.

This sequence joins TRBV4-2 and TRBJ1-3; D is uncertain. There are 18 residues in the CDR3. The germline gives CDR1 LGHNA, CDR2 YNFKEQ. Trimming took off 0 bases at V and 0 bases at J, with 15 bases between the two ends. The CDR3 nucleotides are TGTGCCAGCAGCCAAGATCCGATGGGCCTGGACTCTGGAAACACCATATATTTT. It is translated as CASSQDPMGLDSGNTIYF.

This clone was recorded a few times. The chain has TRBV7-3 and TRBJ2-7; D remains unclear. The CDR3 spans 14 residues. The V gene's germline CDR1 is SGHTA and CDR2 FQGTGA. The ends were cut back, 2 bases at V and 2 bases at J, with 10 bases in the middle. The CDR3 DNA reads as TGTGCCAGCAGCTTAGCCTGGGGAACCTACGAGCAGTACTTC. This translates into CASSLAWGTYEQYF. Together with reference TRBV7-3 and TRBJ2-7, the CDR3 gives the full variable domain: GAGVSQTPSNKVTEKGKYVELRCDPISGHTALYWYRQSLGQGPEFLIYFQGTGAADDSGLPNDRFFAVRPEGSVSTLKIQRTERGDSAVYLCASSLAWGTYEQYFGPGTRLTVT.

This clone was observed a handful of times. V usage is TRBV19 and J usage is TRBJ1-1, with D perhaps matching TRBD1 (6 bases). Germline V gene data show CDR1 as LNHDA and CDR2 as SQIVND (reference sequence). The germline V and J ends were trimmed by 2 bases and 8 bases, with 12 bases remaining between them. The CDR3 runs 13 residues. DNA for the CDR3: TGTGCCAGTAGTATAATGCGTCAGGGGGAAGCTTTCTTT. Translating it yields CASSIMRQGEAFF. The whole variable domain, filled in from reference TRBV19 and TRBJ1-1, reads DGGITQSPKYLFRKEGQNVTLSCEQNLNHDAMYWYRQDPGQGLRLIYYSQIVNDFQKGDIAEGYSVSREKKESFPLTVTSAQKNPTAFYLCASSIMRQGEAFFGQGTRLTVV.

In this sample, this clone turned up a few times. The genes are TRBV14 and TRBJ2-7; TRBD1 matches at 11 bases. The CDR3 sequence is 14 residues long. J gave up 6 bases and V 3 bases, and 4 bases lay outside the gene matches. CDR1 and CDR2 (germline): SGHDN, FVKESK. CDR3 sequence (DNA): TGTGCCAGCAGCCAGGGGACAGGGGGTGTCGAGCAGTACTTC. It translates to CASSQGTGGVEQYF.

This clone showed up just a few times. The gene calls are TRBV28 and TRBJ1-3, with TRBD1 as a possible D gene (6 bases). Trimming left V 5 bases short and J 4 bases short, with 12 bases between. This CDR3 comprises 14 residues. CDR1 is MDHEN and CDR2 is SYDVKM in the germline V gene. CDR3: CASSMGARGNTIYF. The CDR3 DNA is TGTGCCAGCAGTATGGGGGCGAGGGGAAACACCATATATTTT.

The V gene is TRBV28, the J gene TRBJ1-1; no reliable D call. The CDR3 runs to 15 residues. V lost 5 bases and J 5 bases, leaving 18 bases between the germline ends. The V gene's germline CDR1 is MDHEN and CDR2 SYDVKM. The CDR3 is CASSHAPAGRTEAFF. The CDR3 DNA reads as TGTGCCAGCAGTCATGCGCCCGCTGGGCGGACTGAAGCTTTCTTT.

This clone came up many times. The rearrangement uses TRBV7-6 and TRBJ2-2; 8 nucleotides match TRBD1. CDR3 length equals 16 residues. Trimming removed 4 bases from V and 3 bases from J; junction bases left unmatched: 7. Germline V gene data show CDR1 as SGHVS and CDR2 as FNYEAQ. This CDR3 is CASSSRTGSYTGELFF. In nucleotides, the CDR3 is TGTGCCAGCAGCTCCCGGACAGGGAGTTACACCGGGGAGCTGTTTTTT.